This entry lists 12 T cell receptor beta chains sequenced from one sample in a study of beta chain features in type 1 diabetes. Whole-study results and caveats: Type 1 diabetes patients had moderately but significantly shorter TCRB CDR3s in all four CD4+ subsets.

Sequencing targeted expressed TCRB transcripts, as all isolated RNA had been reverse transcribed. This table comes from immunoSEQ multiplex PCR, and its TCRdb copy is limited to in-frame clones, with some not included. Of about 230,000 clones in the sample, about a sixth were seen once. The antigens of these receptors remain unknown. Sample: naive CD4+ T cells from blood. The source is a man aged 25-40 years with type 1 diabetes.

V gene TRBV30 combines with J gene TRBJ2-1; 9 bases are a match to TRBD2. The CDR3 extends over 16 amino acids. Germline V gives CDR1 GTSNPN, CDR2 SVGIG (reference sequence). The V and J ends lost 1 base and 5 bases, in that order; junction bases with no gene match: 9. The CDR3 protein is CAWSADGLAPNNEQFF. In DNA form, the CDR3 reads TGTGCCTGGAGTGCCGACGGACTAGCGCCGAACAATGAGCAGTTCTTC.

This clone was observed many times. The chain carries TRBV20-1 and TRBJ1-2, with D unresolved. V was trimmed by 3 bases and J by 9 bases, leaving 2 bases between them. Germline CDR1 is DFQATT and CDR2 is SNEGSKA (reference sequence). The CDR3 loop spans 8 amino acids. CDR3 amino acids: CSARSYTF. In DNA, the CDR3 is TGCAGTGCTAGGAGCTACACCTTC.

This clone was detected only a few times. V and J are TRBV30 and TRBJ1-3, with D uncertain. V lost 4 bases and J 3 bases, leaving 7 bases between the germline ends. The CDR3 is made up of 12 amino acids. CDR1 is GTSNPN and CDR2 is SVGIG in the germline V gene (reference sequence). The CDR3 is CAWKRVGNTIYF. CDR3 nucleotides: TGTGCCTGGAAGAGGGTTGGAAACACCATATATTTT.

The gene calls are TRBV7-9 and TRBJ2-5, with no clear D. This CDR3 has 13 residues. Germline CDR1 SEHNR, CDR2 FQNEAQ (reference sequence). Trimming pared 5 bases from V and 5 bases from J, leaving 12 bases between. CDR3 coding DNA: TGTGCCAGCAGCCCCGTGGGGTTGGAGACCCAGTACTTC. As protein: CASSPVGLETQYF. The entire variable domain, with the rest obtained from reference TRBV7-9 and TRBJ2-5, is as follows: DTGVSQNPRHKITKRGQNVTFRCDPISEHNRLYWYRQTLGQGPEFLTYFQNEAQLEKSRLLSDRFSAERPKGSFSTLEIQRTEQGDSAMYLCASSPVGLETQYFGPGTRLLVL.

The chain carries TRBV7-9 and TRBJ2-5; D perhaps matches TRBD1 (6 bases). Per the germline V gene, CDR1 is SEHNR and CDR2 is FQNEAQ (reference sequence). V was clipped by 3 bases and J by 5 bases, with 13 bases between them. The CDR3 is 14 amino acids. Here the CDR3 reads CASSFTGSMETQYF. The CDR3 bases are TGTGCCAGCAGCTTTACAGGGAGTATGGAGACCCAGTACTTC. The full variable domain, with the rest looked up from reference TRBV7-9 and TRBJ2-5, is DTGVSQNPRHKITKRGQNVTFRCDPISEHNRLYWYRQTLGQGPEFLTYFQNEAQLEKSRLLSDRFSAERPKGSFSTLEIQRTEQGDSAMYLCASSFTGSMETQYFGPGTRLLVL.

This chain uses TRBV29-1 with TRBJ1-4, with D maybe TRBD1 (5 bases). This CDR3 has 13 residues. The germline V gene has CDR1 SQVTM and CDR2 ANQGSEA. Deletions cut 7 bases from V and 8 bases from J, with 17 bases between. CDR3 nucleotides: TGCAGCGCTACCGGGACCGCCGGGGAAAAACTGTTTTTT. This gives the protein CSATGTAGEKLFF.

This clone was counted only a few times. The rearrangement joins TRBV5-6 to TRBJ2-4; D ambiguous. The CDR3 is 14 residues long. Germline V gives CDR1 SGHDT, CDR2 YYEEEE. V lost 4 bases and J lost 1, with 9 bases in between. In DNA form, the CDR3 reads TGTGCCAGCAGCGAAAGGGCTGCCAAAAACATTCAGTACTTC. The encoded protein is CASSERAAKNIQYF. Full variable domain (remainder filled in from reference TRBV5-6 and TRBJ2-4): DAGVTQSPTHLIKTRGQQVTLRCSPKSGHDTVSWYQQALGQGPQFIFQYYEEEERQRGNFPDRFSGHQFPNYSSELNVNALLLGDSALYLCASSERAAKNIQYFGAGTRLSVL.

This clone has just a few counts. The V and J genes are TRBV29-1 and TRBJ2-6; possible D gene TRBD1, 6 bases. The CDR3 covers 15 residues. V was clipped by 4 bases and J by 2 bases, with 12 bases between them. Germline lookup yields CDR1 SQVTM and CDR2 ANQGSEA. This chain's CDR3 is CSVADHRAGANVLTF. The CDR3, as DNA: TGCAGCGTTGCGGACCACAGGGCTGGGGCCAACGTCCTGACTTTC.

The chain is built from TRBV7-2 and TRBJ2-1; perhaps TRBD2 as D (7 bases). This CDR3 region has 16 residues. Germline CDR1 and CDR2: SGHTA and FQGNSA. The V end lost 3 bases, the J end lost 1 base, and 13 bases lay between the germline ends. The CDR3 region has the DNA TGTGCCAGCAGCTTCGCGGGGGCGGGATCCTACAATGAGCAGTTCTTC. Translation gives CASSFAGAGSYNEQFF.

In this sample, this clone turned up a few times. CDR3 amino acids: CASSEGGTGGANQPQHF. The CDR3 region has the DNA TGTGCCAGCAGTGAGGGTGGGACAGGGGGCGCGAATCAGCCCCAGCATTTT. The rearrangement uses TRBV25-1 and TRBJ1-5; 12 bases line up with TRBD1. In germline, CDR1 is MGHDK, CDR2 SYGVNS. The trim removed 3 bases at V and 4 bases at J, leaving 7 bases unmatched. This CDR3 region has 17 residues.

The chain employs TRBV29-1 and TRBJ2-7; D possibly uses TRBD1 or TRBD2 (6 bases each). Trimming cost V 5 bases and J 2 bases, with 16 bases left between them. The CDR3 has 14 residues. Germline loops: CDR1 SQVTM, CDR2 ANQGSEA. This chain's CDR3 is CSVLGGGNPYEQYF. The DNA of the CDR3 is TGCAGCGTTCTGGGGGGCGGGAACCCCTACGAGCAGTACTTC.

This clone has just a few counts. The V and J genes are TRBV7-3 and TRBJ2-3; no firm D call. This CDR3 is built from 15 residues. The germline gives CDR1 SGHTA, CDR2 FQGTGA. Trimming took off 0 bases at V and 4 bases at J, with 11 bases between the two ends. CDR3 DNA: TGTGCCAGCAGCTTAACGGCACAGATCGCAGATACGCAGTATTTT. Its protein product is CASSLTAQIADTQYF. Looking up the rest from reference TRBV7-3 and TRBJ2-3 gives the full variable domain: GAGVSQTPSNKVTEKGKYVELRCDPISGHTALYWYRQSLGQGPEFLIYFQGTGAADDSGLPNDRFFAVRPEGSVSTLKIQRTERGDSAVYLCASSLTAQIADTQYFGPGTRLTVL.